The source of this T cell receptor beta chain is a study of T cell responses to AZD1222 COVID-19 vaccine. The V and J ends lost 3 bases and 2 bases, in that order; junction bases with no gene match: 0. The CDR3 runs 13 residues. Looked up from germline, CDR1 is LGHDT and CDR2 is YNNKEL (reference sequence). TCRdb keeps only in-frame clones here, not all; method: immunoSEQ multiplex PCR. Among about 160,000 clones listed, roughly nine tenths were seen once. Study results and limitations: Baseline testing showed seropositivity in only a handful of AZD1222 recipients. Researchers report vaccine-associated CD4 TCRs spanning spike, with dominance at 160-218 and 743-854. With two AZD1222 doses given, Spike-specific TCR breadth and depth both rose.

On this clone itself: The antigen remains undetermined.

Sequencing was performed on peripheral blood, taken on day 0 of MenACWY control vaccination. The chain is built from TRBV3-1 (or the pseudogene TRBV3-2) and TRBJ1-2, with 7 positions matching TRBD1. This TCR was sampled from an adult in good health. The CDR3 spells CASSHRGNYGYTF. The DNA for the CDR3 is TGTGCCAGCAGCCACAGGGGGAACTATGGCTACACCTTC.